This T cell receptor (beta chain) was documented in a study of blood T cell repertoires in COVID-19 (dated by TCRdb to the early 2020s). With regard to the full study: Samples covering the acute and convalescent phases of COVID-19 were provided by collaborators in the United States, Italy and Spain. The prospective study material was composed of cDNA or gDNA derived from T cells, B-cell-depleted T cells, or PBMCs. Subjects who had been exposed to COVID-19, were actively infected with it, or had recovered from it provided the deeply sampled blood TCRbeta repertoires that made up the dataset. The repertoires were released in a freely available public database meant as a resource for research on the immune response to SARS-CoV-2. Samples were obtained from the ongoing ImmuneRACE study (first 160 participants) and from 1,254 subjects provided by 6 global collaborators. The sample metadata nearly always contained a de-identified subject ID, COVID-19 status, age in years and sex. HLA class I and class II types, where available, came from metadata supplied by the sample provider rather than from assay-based typing. Overall results and qualifications from the work: The amount of clinical and demographic metadata varied by source and participant and was provided uncurated.

The immunoSEQ Assay, a bias-controlled multiplex PCR, was used to amplify TCRbeta CDR3 regions from genomic DNA. The study's processing was this. Within the assay, amplification of reference gene primers was used to estimate how many nucleated cells each sample contained. To quantify the absolute abundance of each unique TCRbeta CDR3 rearrangement, sequence reads were collapsed and filtered. For each sample, productive Simpson clonality was calculated as the square root of Simpson's diversity index over productive rearrangements. Drawn from immuneACCESS, this table holds only the in-frame rearrangements with V and J called that TCRdb kept. Clones are partly lost; checked studies trace under half to an unresolved V gene and leave the rest unexplained. V, J and clone size were drawn from that table, and D and trimming were deduced from the DNA. A total of 100,000 to 150,000 clones appear in this sample, about nine tenths of them only once. About 10% of the sample lies in the top ten.

One collaborating source in Seattle enrolled patients while the patients were actively infected and followed the patients over time throughout the course of disease. Whole blood was collected in K2EDTA tubes by collaborating institutions according to the institutions' own protocols. Collaborator samples were shipped for TCRbeta analysis as frozen whole blood, isolated PBMCs, or DNA extracted from either sample type. As regards this clone: The antigen this receptor binds is unknown. Base qualities are not recorded, but no much larger clone differs from it by a single base.

The specimen sequenced was peripheral blood. This sequence originates from a woman in her seventies with COVID-19, enrolled during active disease.

This receptor carries the CDR3 CASSMMMAGVLYNEQFF. The bases read TGTGCCAGTAGTATGATGATGGCGGGGGTTCTCTACAATGAGCAGTTCTTC. The V and J genes are TRBV19 and TRBJ2-1; TRBD2 lines up with 7 middle nucleotides. The CDR3, from cysteine to phenylalanine, totals 17 residues. The entry retains the CDR3 DNA only, 51 bases that are in frame from base 1. CDR1 and CDR2 (LNHDA, SQIVND) derive from the germline V gene (reference sequence). The germline V and J ends show losses of 3 bases and 3 bases respectively, and no gene match explains 11 bases of the junction. With the rest looked up from the reference TRBV19 and TRBJ2-1 genes rather than sequenced, the full variable domain is DGGITQSPKYLFRKEGQNVTLSCEQNLNHDAMYWYRQDPGQGLRLIYYSQIVNDFQKGDIAEGYSVSREKKESFPLTVTSAQKNPTAFYLCASSMMMAGVLYNEQFFGPGTRLTVL.